These 27 T cell receptor beta chains share one sample of origin, sequenced in a study of blood T cell repertoires in COVID-19. Profiling relied on immunoSEQ multiplex PCR, and the TCRdb table lists in-frame clones only, not all of them. The sample gives around 250,000 clones, approximately 85% of which show up once; about 6% is in the top ten. The sequencing sample was made of peripheral blood. These receptors were taken from a woman at least 80 years old with COVID-19, enrolled during active disease.

The rearrangement joins TRBV5-4 to TRBJ2-5, with TRBD2 matching 7 bases. The CDR3 extends over 13 amino acids. With 5 bases clipped from V and 3 bases from J, the junction kept 4 bases outside the gene matches. Per the germline V gene, CDR1 is SGHNT and CDR2 is YYREEE (reference sequence). CDR3 DNA sequence: TGTGCCAGCAGTTGGGGGGGAGAAGAGACCCAGTACTTC. Translating it yields CASSWGGEETQYF.

V gene TRBV6-5 combines with J gene TRBJ1-6; possibly TRBD1 for D (6 bases). From germline, CDR1 is MNHEY and CDR2 SVGAGI. V was clipped by 5 bases and J by 9 bases, with 14 bases between them. The CDR3 is made up of 14 amino acids. The CDR3 nucleotides read TGTGCCAGCAGTCCAGGGGACGGAGGTTCACCCCTCCACTTT. This encodes CASSPGDGGSPLHF.

The chain uses TRBV29-1 and TRBJ2-1; D is perhaps TRBD2 (6 bases). V lost 5 bases and J 4 bases, leaving 24 bases between the germline ends. This CDR3 is 17 amino acids long. The germline gives CDR1 SQVTM, CDR2 ANQGSEA. CDR3 residues: CSVSGGEIPLRYNEQFF. In DNA form, the CDR3 reads TGCAGCGTTTCCGGGGGAGAAATTCCTCTACGGTACAATGAGCAGTTCTTC.

A single count supports this clone. The chain uses TRBV20-1 and TRBJ1-6; a possible D gene is TRBD1 (5 bases). CDR1 is DFQATT, CDR2 SNEGSKA, per germline (reference sequence). Trimming shortened V by 3 bases and J by 7 bases, and 16 bases separated the two germline ends. The CDR3 extends over 15 amino acids. Here the CDR3 reads CSASPARGENSPLHF. DNA of the CDR3: TGCAGTGCTAGTCCGGCAAGGGGCGAAAATTCACCCCTCCACTTT.

This clone was counted only a few times. The chain is built from TRBV5-1 and TRBJ1-4, with D perhaps TRBD1 (5 bases). V shed 7 bases and J shed 6 bases, with 16 bases lying between them. The CDR3 consists of 14 residues. Germline V gene data show CDR1 as SGHRS and CDR2 as YFSETQ. The CDR3 loop is CASGTGDLDEKLFF. DNA of the CDR3: TGCGCCAGCGGCACGGGGGACTTAGATGAAAAACTGTTTTTT. Combining the CDR3 with reference TRBV5-1 and TRBJ1-4 gives the whole variable domain KAGVTQTPRYLIKTRGQQVTLSCSPISGHRSVSWYQQTPGQGLQFLFEYFSETQRNKGNFPGRFSGRQFSNSRSEMNVSTLELGDSALYLCASGTGDLDEKLFFGSGTQLSVL.

This sequence joins TRBV7-3 and TRBJ1-1, with D tentatively TRBD1 (6 bases). The ends were cut back, 5 bases at V and 4 bases at J, with 11 bases in the middle. Germline assignment: CDR1 SGHTA and CDR2 FQGTGA. This CDR3 spans 13 amino acids. The CDR3 region has the DNA TGTGCCAGCAGCAAGACAGGTACCACTGAAGCTTTCTTT. Translation gives CASSKTGTTEAFF.

V is TRBV23-1 and J is TRBJ1-5; unclear D gene. TRBV23-1 is labeled an ORF, and its function is uncertain. The CDR3 extends over 11 amino acids. V shed 8 bases and J shed 5 bases, with 7 bases lying between them. CDR3 DNA: TGCGCCAGCGGCCCTGATCAGCCCCAGCATTTT. This encodes CASGPDQPQHF.

This chain connects TRBV27 to TRBJ2-2, with D hard to call. From germline, CDR1 is MNHEY and CDR2 SMNVEV (reference sequence). The CDR3 length is 13 residues. V shed 4 bases and J shed 0 bases, with 3 bases lying between them. The DNA for the CDR3 is TGTGCCAGCAGTTACACGAACACCGGGGAGCTGTTTTTT. Its protein product is CASSYTNTGELFF.

The rearrangement links TRBV7-2 to TRBJ2-7; 8 bases match TRBD1. V lost 1 base and J lost 3; bases outside the gene matches: 5. Germline V lookup: CDR1 SGHTA, CDR2 FQGNSA. This CDR3 has 15 residues. This chain's CDR3 is CASSLGRDRRYEQYF. The CDR3 nucleotides read TGTGCCAGCAGCTTAGGGCGGGACAGGCGCTACGAGCAGTACTTC.

This rearrangement joins TRBV5-1 to TRBJ1-4; tentative D call: TRBD1 (6 bases). V was cut by 5 bases and J by 2 bases, with 13 bases left in between. CDR1 is SGHRS, CDR2 YFSETQ, per germline. The CDR3 has 15 residues. The CDR3 DNA follows: TGCGCCAGCAGTGGCGGAACAGGGACTAATGAAAAACTGTTTTTT. Translated, it gives CASSGGTGTNEKLFF.

V gene TRBV11-3 combines with J gene TRBJ2-1; tentative D call: TRBD1 (6 bases). V lost 4 bases and J 4 bases, leaving 14 bases between the germline ends. The length of the CDR3 is 15 residues. CDR1 and CDR2 (germline): SGHNT, YENEEA. The CDR3 sequence: CASSSEGGSYNEQFF. In DNA form, the CDR3 reads TGTGCCAGCAGCTCAGAAGGGGGTAGTTACAATGAGCAGTTCTTC.

The genes are TRBV11-3 and TRBJ2-3; 9 bases line up with TRBD2. Germline assignment: CDR1 SGHNT and CDR2 YENEEA. V was pared by 3 bases and J by 0 bases, with 4 bases of the junction left unmatched. This CDR3 region has 16 residues. The CDR3 DNA sequence: TGTGCCAGCAGCTTTTCTAGCGGGGCTAGCACAGATACGCAGTATTTT. Translating it yields CASSFSSGASTDTQYF.

The V call is TRBV5-4, the J call TRBJ2-5, with 9 bases fitting TRBD1. Germline V lookup: CDR1 SGHNT, CDR2 YYREEE (reference sequence). The J segment lost 7 bases and the V segment lost 4 bases, leaving 5 bases of the junction unmatched. The CDR3 runs to 13 residues. CDR3 in amino acids: CASSRDREGTQYF. CDR3 in DNA: TGTGCCAGCAGCAGGGACAGGGAGGGGACCCAGTACTTC.

About this clone itself: The same CDR3 can be traced to other DNA sequences in this sample. The genes are TRBV2 and TRBJ1-5; D is unclear. In germline, CDR1 is SNHLY, CDR2 FYNNEI. This CDR3 is 12 amino acids long. The germline V and J ends were trimmed by 6 bases and 4 bases, with 7 bases remaining between them. The CDR3 nucleotides are TGTGCCAGCAGCCCGGGGAATCAGCCCCAGCATTTT. Residues: CASSPGNQPQHF.

The chain has TRBV6-2 or TRBV6-3 and TRBJ1-6; 8 nucleotides align to TRBD1. Germline trimming cut 2 bases from V and 10 bases from J; bases unmatched to any gene: 4. The germline CDR1 and CDR2 sequences are MNHEY and SVGEGT. The CDR3 consists of 14 residues. The CDR3 protein is CASSYSRGLSPLHF. In DNA, the CDR3 is TGTGCCAGCAGTTACAGCAGGGGGCTATCACCCCTCCACTTT.

V gene TRBV29-1 combines with J gene TRBJ2-7, with 7 positions matching TRBD1. The CDR3 totals 11 residues. The V gene's germline CDR1 is SQVTM and CDR2 ANQGSEA. The junction had 5 bases not matched to a gene; V was cut back by 6 bases and J by 6 bases. CDR3 loop: CSVRTGSEQYF. In DNA, the CDR3 is TGCAGCGTCCGGACAGGCTCCGAGCAGTACTTC.

The V call is TRBV7-8, the J call TRBJ1-6, with D possibly TRBD1 on 5 matching bases. Germline-derived CDR1 and CDR2 are SGHVS and FQNEAQ. The CDR3 runs to 16 residues. V dropped 3 bases and J dropped 10 bases, with 19 bases sitting between them. The CDR3 coding sequence is TGTGCCAGCAGCTTTGGGACTTTTCAAGGAGGGTCACCCCTCCACTTT. Its protein is CASSFGTFQGGSPLHF.

The chain couples TRBV2 to TRBJ1-1; TRBD1 aligns across 8 bases. The CDR3 runs 15 residues. Trimming removed 4 bases from V and 1 base from J; junction bases left unmatched: 5. Germline loops: CDR1 SNHLY, CDR2 FYNNEI. The CDR3 DNA reads as TGTGCCAGCAGTGGCGGGACAGGAAGGAACACTGAAGCTTTCTTT. It codes for CASSGGTGRNTEAFF. Using reference TRBV2 and TRBJ1-1 for the parts outside the CDR3, the full variable domain is EPEVTQTPSHQVTQMGQEVILRCVPISNHLYFYWYRQILGQKVEFLVSFYNNEISEKSEIFDDQFSVERPDGSNFTLKIRSTKLEDSAMYFCASSGGTGRNTEAFFGQGTRLTVV.

The chain recombines TRBV10-3 with TRBJ1-6; 7 bases line up with TRBD1. With 4 bases clipped from V and 4 bases from J, the junction kept 4 bases outside the gene matches. The germline CDR1 and CDR2 sequences are ENHRY and SYGVKD. The CDR3 totals 15 residues. The DNA for the CDR3 is TGTGCCATCAGTGTCGACAGGGAGTATAATTCACCCCTCCACTTT. It codes for CAISVDREYNSPLHF.

This chain links TRBV5-1 with TRBJ1-1; a possible D gene is TRBD1 (5 bases). Germline CDR1 and CDR2: SGHRS and YFSETQ. The CDR3 loop spans 15 amino acids. Trimming stripped 0 bases from V and 3 bases from J, with 12 bases between. CDR3: CASSLDGRGDTEAFF. As DNA, the CDR3 is TGCGCCAGCAGCTTGGACGGTCGGGGGGACACTGAAGCTTTCTTT.

The rearrangement uses TRBV9 and TRBJ1-3, with TRBD1 as a possible D gene (5 bases). V was clipped by 3 bases and J by 4 bases, with 14 bases between them. Germline lookup yields CDR1 SGDLS and CDR2 YYNGEE. The length of the CDR3 is 15 residues. The CDR3 DNA follows: TGTGCCAGCAGCGCCCAGGGTCAAACCGGAAACACCATATATTTT. Amino acid sequence: CASSAQGQTGNTIYF.

The chain links TRBV7-2 to TRBJ2-7; the D gene is possibly TRBD2 (5 bases). Looked up from germline, CDR1 is SGHTA and CDR2 is FQGNSA. CDR3 size: 13 residues. V was trimmed by 2 bases and J by 3 bases, leaving 8 bases between them. CDR3 sequence reads: CASSLLRGYEQYV. CDR3 DNA sequence: TGTGCCAGCAGCTTACTCCGGGGCTACGAGCAGTACGTC.

The rearrangement joins TRBV6-5 to TRBJ2-7; D possibly corresponds to TRBD1 (6 bases). V lost 7 bases and J lost 7, with 20 bases in between. From germline, CDR1 is MNHEY and CDR2 SVGAGI. The CDR3 is 14 residues long. The CDR3 DNA reads as TGTGCCAGCATCGGTCCCGGGACATCCGCGGAGCAGTACTTC. Amino acids: CASIGPGTSAEQYF.

The rearrangement uses TRBV30 and TRBJ2-5; D may be TRBD2 (5 bases). The germline CDR1 and CDR2 sequences are GTSNPN and SVGIG (reference sequence). This CDR3 contains 12 residues. V lost 1 base, J lost 5 bases, and 8 bases lay in between. CDR3 bases: TGTGCCTGGAGTGCTAGCCGGGAGACCCAGTACTTC. It translates to CAWSASRETQYF.

V is TRBV5-4 and J is TRBJ1-2, with D possibly matching TRBD1 (5 bases). V was shortened by 5 bases and J by 0 bases, with 14 bases between the two germline ends. Germline-derived CDR1 and CDR2 are SGHNT and YYREEE (reference sequence). The CDR3 loop spans 15 amino acids. Here the CDR3 reads CASRLAAGSNYGYTF. CDR3 bases: TGTGCCAGCAGGCTAGCGGCAGGGTCTAACTATGGCTACACCTTC.

This rearrangement joins TRBV19 to TRBJ1-4; 8 nucleotides agree with TRBD1. V shed 5 bases and J 0 bases; nucleotides not matched to a gene: 2. The germline CDR1 and CDR2 sequences are LNHDA and SQIVND (reference sequence). The CDR3 is 15 residues long. The CDR3: CASSPQGATNEKLFF. For the CDR3, the DNA is TGTGCCAGTAGTCCACAGGGGGCAACTAATGAAAAACTGTTTTTT.

The DNA for the CDR3 is TGTGCCAGCAGTTGGACTAGCGGGGAGACAGATACGCAGTATTTT. Residues: CASSWTSGETDTQYF. V usage is TRBV7-2 and J usage is TRBJ2-3; 12 bases map to TRBD2. The length of the CDR3 is 15 residues. Per the germline V gene, CDR1 is SGHTA and CDR2 is FQGNSA. The junction had 4 bases not matched to a gene; V was cut back by 6 bases and J by 3 bases. Looking up the rest from reference TRBV7-2 and TRBJ2-3 gives the full variable domain: GAGVSQSPSNKVTEKGKDVELRCDPISGHTALYWYRQSLGQGLEFLIYFQGNSAPDKSGLPSDRFSAERTGGSVSTLTIQRTQQEDSAVYLCASSWTSGETDTQYFGPGTRLTVL.